One sample yielded the 24 T cell receptor beta chains listed below, sequenced in a study of blood T cell repertoires in COVID-19. TCRdb's table, derived via immunoSEQ multiplex PCR, lists solely in-frame clones and lacks some. The sample lists approximately 390,000 clones, roughly 90% seen once, with around 7% in the top ten. Material: peripheral blood. Every receptor here comes from a man in his late teens or twenties with active or convalescent COVID-19.

The V call is TRBV19, the J call TRBJ1-5, with TRBD1 identical over 7 bases. CDR3 size: 13 residues. Germline V gene data show CDR1 as LNHDA and CDR2 as SQIVND (reference sequence). Unmatched junction bases numbered 3, after V lost 9 bases and J lost 1 base. In DNA, the CDR3 is TGTGCCAGCGCGGACAGGAGCAATCAGCCCCAGCATTTT. Amino acid sequence: CASADRSNQPQHF.

V is TRBV5-1 and J is TRBJ2-1; D uncertain. V lost 0 bases and J lost 2, with 9 bases in between. The CDR3 runs to 15 residues. Germline loops: CDR1 SGHRS, CDR2 YFSETQ. CDR3: CASSLAPGAYNEQFF. DNA for the CDR3: TGCGCCAGCAGCTTGGCCCCGGGTGCCTACAATGAGCAGTTCTTC.

This clone was observed a single time. V and J are TRBV4-1 and TRBJ1-1; the D is unclear. Between the trimmed V and J ends, which lost 1 base and 3 bases, there was a span of 12 bases. This CDR3 contains 15 residues. The V gene's germline CDR1 is MGHRA and CDR2 YSYEKL. The CDR3 protein is CASSQAGLEYTEAFF. CDR3 sequence (DNA): TGCGCCAGCAGCCAAGCCGGCCTAGAGTACACTGAAGCTTTCTTT.

V and J are TRBV27 and TRBJ2-3; 12 bases match TRBD2. V lost 1 base to trimming and J lost 6 bases; unmatched junction nucleotides: 5. The germline V gene encodes CDR1 MNHEY and CDR2 SMNVEV (reference sequence). CDR3 length: 16 residues. CDR3: CASSLLLAGGPDTQYF. The CDR3 nucleotides read TGTGCCAGCAGTTTATTACTAGCGGGAGGACCGGATACGCAGTATTTT.

The V gene is TRBV18, the J gene TRBJ1-1; tentatively, D is TRBD1 (5 bases). This CDR3 is 14 amino acids long. V lost 3 bases, J lost 6 bases, and 14 bases lay in between. CDR1 is KGHSH and CDR2 is LQKENI in the germline V gene. CDR3 sequence (DNA): TGTGCCAGCTCACCCCCAGGGAATTACGCTGAAGCTTTCTTT. Its translation is CASSPPGNYAEAFF.

Only one count was recorded for this clone. V is TRBV11-2 and J is TRBJ2-1; 7 bases are a match to TRBD2. Germline CDR1 and CDR2: SGHAT and FQNNGV. The CDR3 extends over 16 amino acids. J gave up 5 bases and V 1 base, and 8 bases lay outside the gene matches. Here the CDR3 reads CASSLVPGLPNNEQFF. The CDR3 DNA reads as TGTGCCAGCAGCTTAGTCCCGGGACTACCCAACAATGAGCAGTTCTTC.

CDR3 region: CASSSRLGLAGVYNEQFF. The DNA for the CDR3 is TGTGCCAGCAGTTCACGACTAGGACTAGCGGGGGTGTACAATGAGCAGTTCTTC. This chain links TRBV6-2 or TRBV6-3 with TRBJ2-1; TRBD2 agrees at 13 bases. The CDR3 has 18 residues. CDR1 is MNHEY and CDR2 is SVGEGT in the germline V gene. The ends lost 4 bases at V and 4 bases at J; junction bases unmatched: 10.

V and J are TRBV30 and TRBJ1-4; 7 nucleotides match TRBD1. The V gene end was trimmed by 0 bases and the J gene end by 6 bases; junction bases not matched to a gene: 10. CDR3 length equals 16 residues. Germline V gene sequence: CDR1 GTSNPN, CDR2 SVGIG (reference sequence). The chain's CDR3 is CAWSVPIDREDEKLFF. CDR3 coding DNA: TGTGCCTGGAGTGTACCTATTGACAGGGAGGATGAAAAACTGTTTTTT.

The chain couples TRBV29-1 to TRBJ1-1; D is possibly TRBD1 (6 bases). Germline CDR1 reads SQVTM; CDR2 reads ANQGSEA. The CDR3 length is 15 residues. V lost 7 bases and J 4 bases, leaving 22 bases between the germline ends. The CDR3 coding sequence is TGCAGCGGATCAGGGGAGACCCTATCGGTCACTGAAGCTTTCTTT. As protein: CSGSGETLSVTEAFF.

This clone appeared a few times. V is TRBV6-1 and J is TRBJ2-7, with 7 bases that match TRBD1. CDR3 size: 14 residues. From germline, CDR1 is MNHNS and CDR2 SASEGT. V lost 1 base to trimming and J lost 5 bases; unmatched junction nucleotides: 5. The CDR3 protein is CASSEETGLDEQYF. CDR3 DNA: TGTGCCAGCAGTGAAGAGACAGGGTTGGACGAGCAGTACTTC.

V and J are TRBV5-1 and TRBJ1-3; no clear D. Germline CDR1 and CDR2: SGHRS and YFSETQ. V was clipped by 4 bases and J by 1 base, with 12 bases between them. The CDR3 totals 15 residues. CDR3 sequence: CASSVAGQSGNTIYF. Written as DNA, the CDR3 is TGCGCCAGCAGCGTTGCGGGCCAATCTGGAAACACCATATATTTT.

The chain is built from TRBV28 and TRBJ1-1; TRBD1 matches at 8 bases. The germline V gene encodes CDR1 MDHEN and CDR2 SYDVKM. V dropped 7 bases and J dropped 1; count of bases not matched to a gene: 8. The CDR3 covers 15 residues. This CDR3 reads CASNVGDRGNTEAFF. DNA for the CDR3: TGTGCCAGCAACGTCGGTGACAGGGGGAACACTGAAGCTTTCTTT.

The V gene is TRBV7-8, the J gene TRBJ1-2, with 7 bases aligning to TRBD1. Trimming cost V 5 bases and J 4 bases; bases outside gene matches: 7. Germline-derived CDR1 and CDR2 are SGHVS and FQNEAQ. The CDR3 spans 14 residues. The CDR3 reads CASSRARGTYGYTF. The CDR3 nucleotides are TGTGCCAGCAGCCGAGCCAGGGGGACCTATGGCTACACCTTC.

Of note for this clone: This CDR3 fails to terminate in the conserved phenylalanine or tryptophan, so it likely reflects a read error. The DNA is omitted, as the CDR3 cannot be located on it reliably, and the CDR3 follows TCRdb's listing. This chain links TRBV12-5 with TRBJ2-7; no DNA check was done on the table's D call, TRBD1. The CDR3 spans 10 residues, counting both ends. Germline loops: CDR1 LGHNT, CDR2 FRNRAP. This chain's CDR3 is CASAPGQGYL.

The chain has TRBV28 and TRBJ1-1; D gene ambiguous. The V end lost 4 bases, the J end lost 3 bases, and 12 bases lay between the germline ends. CDR1 is MDHEN, CDR2 SYDVKM, per germline. The CDR3 is made up of 14 amino acids. CDR3 in DNA: TGTGCCAGCAGTTCGGAGGGTTTGTACACTGAAGCTTTCTTT. It codes for CASSSEGLYTEAFF.

The chain has TRBV7-9 and TRBJ2-2; possibly TRBD1 for D (6 bases). Per germline, CDR1 SEHNR and CDR2 FQNEAQ (reference sequence). CDR3 length: 13 residues. The V end lost 8 bases, the J end lost 1 base, and 8 bases lay between the germline ends. The CDR3 is CASVGQNTGELFF. The CDR3 bases are TGTGCCAGCGTGGGACAGAACACCGGGGAGCTGTTTTTT.

The gene calls are TRBV2 and TRBJ2-3; TRBD2 matches at 10 bases. This CDR3 is built from 14 residues. Germline V gene sequence: CDR1 SNHLY, CDR2 FYNNEI. With 6 bases clipped from V and 5 bases from J, the junction kept 5 bases outside the gene matches. The chain's CDR3 is CASRERGGGDTQYF. The CDR3 DNA is TGTGCCAGCAGGGAGCGGGGGGGAGGAGATACGCAGTATTTT.

J is TRBJ2-1 and V is TRBV2; D might be TRBD2 (6 bases). The CDR3 runs 14 residues. V was trimmed by 8 bases and J by 6 bases, leaving 17 bases between them. Germline V lookup: CDR1 SNHLY, CDR2 FYNNEI. The CDR3 coding sequence is TGTGCCAGCCGAAGAACATCTAGCGCCAATGAGCAGTTCTTC. Amino acids: CASRRTSSANEQFF.

V and J are TRBV25-1 and TRBJ1-1; 8 nucleotides agree with TRBD1. From germline, CDR1 is MGHDK and CDR2 SYGVNS. This CDR3 is 14 amino acids long. After removal of 5 bases from V and 5 bases from J, the junction contained 7 bases not matched to a gene. The CDR3 protein is CASSLSGGRTEAFF. The CDR3 DNA reads TGTGCCAGCAGTCTGTCAGGGGGCCGGACTGAAGCTTTCTTT.

The chain couples TRBV7-2 to TRBJ2-7; the match to TRBD1 covers 10 bases. Germline CDR1 reads SGHTA; CDR2 reads FQGNSA. Trimming cost V 0 bases and J 6 bases; bases outside gene matches: 8. This CDR3 is 16 amino acids long. The CDR3 protein is CASSLAPGTGVVEQYF. As DNA, the CDR3 is TGTGCCAGCAGCTTAGCGCCGGGGACAGGGGTGGTCGAGCAGTACTTC.

The chain links TRBV6-5 to TRBJ2-5; 9 nucleotides line up with TRBD1. The CDR3 loop spans 14 amino acids. J gave up 5 bases and V 5 bases, and 6 bases lay outside the gene matches. Germline CDR1 MNHEY, CDR2 SVGAGI. The CDR3 nucleotides read TGTGCCAGCAGTCCGGGACAGGGAACCGAGACCCAGTACTTC. Translating gives CASSPGQGTETQYF.

This rearrangement joins TRBV18 to TRBJ2-5; 8 nucleotides agree with TRBD2. J gave up 3 bases and V 3 bases, and 12 bases lay outside the gene matches. The CDR3 length is 17 residues. Germline V CDR1 and CDR2: KGHSH, LQKENI. The CDR3 coding sequence is TGTGCCAGCTCACCGGTCACTAGCGGCGTAGAAAAAGAGACCCAGTACTTC. This gives the protein CASSPVTSGVEKETQYF. The whole variable domain, remainder taken from reference TRBV18 and TRBJ2-5, is NAGVMQNPRHLVRRRGQEARLRCSPMKGHSHVYWYRQLPEEGLKFMVYLQKENIIDESGMPKERFSAEFPKEGPSILRIQQVVRGDSAAYFCASSPVTSGVEKETQYFGPGTRLLVL.

This clone occurred once. The CDR3 sequence is CASSLLSGGQETQYF. The CDR3 coding sequence is TGTGCCAGCAGTCTCCTTAGCGGGGGACAAGAGACCCAGTACTTC. This chain joins TRBV7-3 and TRBJ2-5; TRBD2 matches 9 bases. V was clipped by 6 bases and J by 2 bases; unmatched bases: 7. The CDR3 contains 15 residues. In germline, CDR1 is SGHTA, CDR2 FQGTGA.

This chain connects TRBV7-8 to TRBJ2-1; the match to TRBD1 covers 8 bases. The J segment lost 12 bases and the V segment lost 1 base, leaving 5 bases of the junction unmatched. Germline lookup yields CDR1 SGHVS and CDR2 FQNEAQ. The CDR3 is made up of 13 amino acids. The CDR3 reads CASSLEGTGGQFF. The CDR3, as DNA: TGTGCCAGCAGCTTAGAGGGTACAGGGGGGCAGTTCTTC.